This T cell receptor beta chain originates from a study of T cell repertoires in breast cancer. Study-level background: ER+/PR+ status applied to most of the 20 to 25 tumors.

V was trimmed by 0 bases and J by 3 bases, leaving 12 bases between them. The CDR3 length is 15 residues. Germline loops: CDR1 LGHNA, CDR2 YNFKEQ. Overall study findings and caveats: Varied nucleotide sequences encoding shared TCRs suggest antigen-driven selection and expansion. Approximately 20 TCR pairs shared by seven or more tumors were possibly tumor-specific.

Paired alpha-beta TCRs of CD8+ T cells were analyzed by expanded emulsion RT-PCR. During the second nested PCR, blocking oligonucleotides suppressed genes that were not paired. TCRdb fed the emulsion pairing reads into MiXCR, producing one record per CDR3 protein. This table has nearly 40,000 distinct CDR3 sequences, 45% appearing once. About this clonotype itself: Antigen unknown. A much larger clone lies a single base off, so this may be a read error.

Sequencing input: CD8+ T cells. This chain uses TRBV4-2 with TRBJ2-7, with TRBD1 as a possible D gene (6 bases). The receptor's source is a pool of human donors with breast cancer or a healthy control (not recorded which). CDR3: CASSQEKGVVYEQYF. The CDR3 DNA follows: TGTGCCAGCAGCCAAGAAAAGGGGGTTGTCTACGAGCAGTACTTC.